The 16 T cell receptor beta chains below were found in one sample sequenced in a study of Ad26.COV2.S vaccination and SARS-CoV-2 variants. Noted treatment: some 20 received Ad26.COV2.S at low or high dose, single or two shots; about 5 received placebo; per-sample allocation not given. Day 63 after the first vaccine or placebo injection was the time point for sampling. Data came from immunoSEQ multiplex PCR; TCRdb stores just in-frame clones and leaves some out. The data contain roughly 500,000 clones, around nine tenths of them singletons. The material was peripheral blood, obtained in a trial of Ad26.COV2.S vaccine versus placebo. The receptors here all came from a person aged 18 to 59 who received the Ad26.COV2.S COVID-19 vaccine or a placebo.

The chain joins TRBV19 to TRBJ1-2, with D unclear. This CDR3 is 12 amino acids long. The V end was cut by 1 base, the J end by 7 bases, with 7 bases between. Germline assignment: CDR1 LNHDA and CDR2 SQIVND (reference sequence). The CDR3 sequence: CASSIGGSGYTF. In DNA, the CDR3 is TGTGCCAGTAGTATAGGAGGAAGTGGCTACACCTTC. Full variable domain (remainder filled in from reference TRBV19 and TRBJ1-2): DGGITQSPKYLFRKEGQNVTLSCEQNLNHDAMYWYRQDPGQGLRLIYYSQIVNDFQKGDIAEGYSVSREKKESFPLTVTSAQKNPTAFYLCASSIGGSGYTFGSGTRLTVV.

DNA for the CDR3: TGTGCCAGCAGCCCCGGGAGGCCTCTCTACAATGAGCAGTTCTTC. Translating it yields CASSPGRPLYNEQFF. The V and J genes are TRBV6-2 or TRBV6-3 and TRBJ2-1; 7 nucleotides agree with TRBD2. Trimming at V came to 6 bases and at J to 3 bases, leaving 8 bases not matched to a gene. This CDR3 spans 15 amino acids. In germline, CDR1 is MNHEY, CDR2 SVGEGT.

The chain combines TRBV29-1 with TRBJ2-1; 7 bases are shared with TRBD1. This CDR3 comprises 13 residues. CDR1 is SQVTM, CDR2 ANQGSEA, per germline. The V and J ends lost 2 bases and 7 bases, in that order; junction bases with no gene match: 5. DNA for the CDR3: TGCAGCGTTGAACAAAGGGGGCGGAATGAGCAGTTCTTC. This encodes CSVEQRGRNEQFF.

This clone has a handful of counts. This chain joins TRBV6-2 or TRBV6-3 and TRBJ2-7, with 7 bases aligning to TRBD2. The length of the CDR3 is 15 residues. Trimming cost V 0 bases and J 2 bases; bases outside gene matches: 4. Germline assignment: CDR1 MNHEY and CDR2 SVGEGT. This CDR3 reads CASSYSSSGTYEQYF. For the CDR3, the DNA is TGTGCCAGCAGTTACTCGTCTAGCGGAACCTACGAGCAGTACTTC.

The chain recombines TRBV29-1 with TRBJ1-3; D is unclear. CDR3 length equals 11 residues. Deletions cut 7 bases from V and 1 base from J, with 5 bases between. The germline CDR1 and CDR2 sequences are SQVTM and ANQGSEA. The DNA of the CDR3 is TGCAGCGCCAGATCTGGAAACACCATATATTTT. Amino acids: CSARSGNTIYF.

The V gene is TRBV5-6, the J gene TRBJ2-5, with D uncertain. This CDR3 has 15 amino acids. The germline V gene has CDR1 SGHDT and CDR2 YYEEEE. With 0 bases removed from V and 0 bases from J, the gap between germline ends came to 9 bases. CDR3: CASSLGYPHQETQYF. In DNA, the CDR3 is TGTGCCAGCAGCTTGGGATATCCTCACCAAGAGACCCAGTACTTC.

CDR3 loop: CASQTLAGRKSYEQYF. CDR3 DNA sequence: TGTGCCAGCCAAACCTTGGCCGGGAGGAAATCCTACGAGCAGTACTTC. The V gene is TRBV28, the J gene TRBJ2-7; 7 bases are shared with TRBD2. This CDR3 region has 16 residues. V lost 8 bases and J lost 1; bases outside the gene matches: 14. Germline V lookup: CDR1 MDHEN, CDR2 SYDVKM.

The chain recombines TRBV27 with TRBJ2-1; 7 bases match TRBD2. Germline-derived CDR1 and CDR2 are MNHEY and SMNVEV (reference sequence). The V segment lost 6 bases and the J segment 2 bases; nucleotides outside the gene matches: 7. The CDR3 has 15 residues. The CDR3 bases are TGTGCCAGCAGGCGACTAGCAGATACCTACAATGAGCAGTTCTTC. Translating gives CASRRLADTYNEQFF.

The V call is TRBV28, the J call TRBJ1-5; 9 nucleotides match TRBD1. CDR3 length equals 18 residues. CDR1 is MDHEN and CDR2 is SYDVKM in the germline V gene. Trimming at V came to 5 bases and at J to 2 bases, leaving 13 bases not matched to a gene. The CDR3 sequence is CASSLPGQGVLGNQPQHF. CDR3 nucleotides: TGTGCCAGCAGTCTACCGGGACAGGGAGTCTTGGGCAATCAGCCCCAGCATTTT.

The CDR3, as DNA: TGTGCCTGGAGTGTACACCACAGGTCCTTCCAGCCCCAGCATTTT. Its protein is CAWSVHHRSFQPQHF. J is TRBJ1-5 and V is TRBV30; perhaps TRBD1 as D (5 bases). The CDR3 runs 15 residues. Trimming shortened V by 0 bases and J by 7 bases, and 16 bases separated the two germline ends. Germline V CDR1 and CDR2: GTSNPN, SVGIG (reference sequence).

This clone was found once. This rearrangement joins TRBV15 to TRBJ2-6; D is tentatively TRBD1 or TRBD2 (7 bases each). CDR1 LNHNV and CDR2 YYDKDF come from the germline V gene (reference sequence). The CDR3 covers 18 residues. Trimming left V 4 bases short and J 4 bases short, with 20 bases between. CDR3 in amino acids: CATSITGARGRGANVLTF. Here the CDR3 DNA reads TGTGCCACCAGCATAACAGGGGCCCGCGGGAGAGGGGCCAACGTCCTGACTTTC.

The CDR3 reads CASSLSADLVSYEQYF. The DNA for the CDR3 is TGTGCCAGCAGCTTATCTGCAGATCTAGTCTCCTACGAGCAGTACTTC. The chain combines TRBV7-6 with TRBJ2-7; D is undetermined. This CDR3 is built from 16 residues. V lost 2 bases and J lost 0, with 14 bases in between. Germline CDR1 reads SGHVS; CDR2 reads FNYEAQ.

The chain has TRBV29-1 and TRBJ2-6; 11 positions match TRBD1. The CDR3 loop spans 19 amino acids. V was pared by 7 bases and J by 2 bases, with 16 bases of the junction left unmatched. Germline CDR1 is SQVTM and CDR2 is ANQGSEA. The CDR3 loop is CSDLRTGTGGLAGANVLTF. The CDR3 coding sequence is TGCAGCGACCTGAGGACCGGGACAGGGGGATTGGCTGGGGCCAACGTCCTGACTTTC.

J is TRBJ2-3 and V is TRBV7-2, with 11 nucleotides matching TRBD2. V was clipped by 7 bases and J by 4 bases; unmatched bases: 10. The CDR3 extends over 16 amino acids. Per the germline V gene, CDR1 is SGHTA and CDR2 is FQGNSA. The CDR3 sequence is CASTSLAGGRADTQYF. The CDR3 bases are TGTGCCAGCACCTCCTTAGCGGGAGGGAGGGCAGATACGCAGTATTTT.

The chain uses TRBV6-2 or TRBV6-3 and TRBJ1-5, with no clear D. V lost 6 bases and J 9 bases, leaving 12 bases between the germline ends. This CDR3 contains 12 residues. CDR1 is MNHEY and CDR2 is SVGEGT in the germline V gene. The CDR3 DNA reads TGTGCCAGCAGCCCTCCCCAGCGGCCCCAGCATTTT. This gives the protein CASSPPQRPQHF.

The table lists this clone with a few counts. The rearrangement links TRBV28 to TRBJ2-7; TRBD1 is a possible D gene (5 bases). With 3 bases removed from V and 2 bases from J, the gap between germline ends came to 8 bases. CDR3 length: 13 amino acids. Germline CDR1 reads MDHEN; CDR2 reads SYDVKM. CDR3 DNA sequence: TGTGCCAGCAGTTTGACAGTAACCTACGAGCAGTACTTC. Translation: CASSLTVTYEQYF.